This entry is about one T cell receptor (beta chain). The data are from a study of blood T cell repertoires in COVID-19. Study-wide context: COVID-19 samples, acute and convalescent, were from the United States, Italy and Spain.

Per the study methods: Reference gene primer amplification in the assay estimated nucleated cell counts. Libraries were prepared by immunoSEQ multiplex PCR; TCRdb keeps only in-frame clonotypes and omits some of them. V and J calls and clone size come straight from that table; D and trimming were deduced from the DNA. The sample consists of 100,000 to 150,000 clones, 75% to 90% of them appearing once. Cohort 3 donors counted as recovered after two negative PCRs, clearance, or resolved symptoms. V shed 3 bases and J shed 6 bases, with 6 bases lying between them. From germline, CDR1 is SNHLY and CDR2 FYNNEI. The CDR3 is 11 amino acids.

The receptor's source is a woman between 50 and 59 years old who had recovered from COVID-19. The sample comprised PBMCs or T cells enriched from blood (not recorded which). The chain has TRBV2 and TRBJ2-7; tentative D call: TRBD1 (5 bases). Written as DNA, the CDR3 is TGTGCCAGCAGTGACAGGGTCGAGCAGTACTTC. Amino acid sequence: CASSDRVEQYF.